This TCR beta chain was profiled in a study of early T cells in non-severe SARS-CoV-2 infection. Overall study context: It was bulk RNA from unsorted whole blood that was sequenced, and the chains were unpaired. Overall study findings and caveats: CD4 and private specificities were missed by VDJdb matching, which favored anti-spike CD8 responses.

The CDR3 is 17 residues long. CDR1 is DFQATT and CDR2 is SNEGSKA in the germline V gene (reference sequence). Deletions cut 5 bases from V and 0 bases from J, with 17 bases between. Attachment of unique molecular identifiers to individual cDNA molecules was performed. TCRdb processed the 5' RACE reads anew with MiXCR; each CDR3 protein has one entry. This table has about 36,000 distinct CDR3 sequences, roughly 6.8% appearing once. As to this clonotype: The antigen is undetermined.

Sequencing was performed on whole blood, taken at baseline. The chain joins TRBV20-1 to TRBJ2-6, with a possible D match to TRBD1 (7 bases). The TCR was taken from an adult who was a healthcare worker with PCR-confirmed SARS-CoV-2 infection or an uninfected control (not recorded which). CDR3 protein: CSARGTAITSGANVLTF. For the CDR3, the DNA is TGCAGTGCTCGCGGGACAGCGATAACCTCTGGGGCCAACGTCCTGACTTTC.